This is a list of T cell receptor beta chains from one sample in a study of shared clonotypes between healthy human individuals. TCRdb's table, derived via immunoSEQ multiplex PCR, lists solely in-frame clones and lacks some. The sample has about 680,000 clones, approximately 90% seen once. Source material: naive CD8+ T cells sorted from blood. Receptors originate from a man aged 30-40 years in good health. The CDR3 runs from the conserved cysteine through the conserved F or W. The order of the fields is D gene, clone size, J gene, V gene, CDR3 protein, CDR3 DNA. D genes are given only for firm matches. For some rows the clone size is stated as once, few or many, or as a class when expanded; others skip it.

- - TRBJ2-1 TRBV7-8 CASSSRQSAYNEQFF TGTGCCAGCAGCTCGCGACAGTCCGCCTACAATGAGCAGTTCTTC
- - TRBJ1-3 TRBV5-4 CASSTTGSRNTIYF TGTGCCAGCAGCACCACCGGGAGCCGAAACACCATATATTTT
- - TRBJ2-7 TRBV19 CASSAGPSYEQYF TGTGCCAGTAGTGCAGGGCCCTCCTACGAGCAGTACTTC
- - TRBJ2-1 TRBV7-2 CASSLGGSREQFF TGTGCCAGCAGCTTAGGGGGTAGCCGTGAGCAGTTCTTC
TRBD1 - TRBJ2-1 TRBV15 CATSRDTGGTGDNEQFF TGTGCCACCAGCAGAGATACTGGGGGGACAGGGGACAATGAGCAGTTCTTC
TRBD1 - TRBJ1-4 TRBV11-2 CASSGAQGLGNEKLFF TGTGCCAGCAGCGGGGCACAGGGGCTTGGTAATGAAAAACTGTTTTTT
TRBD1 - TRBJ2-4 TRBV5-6 CASSGQGAKNIQYF TGTGCCAGCAGCGGACAGGGAGCCAAAAACATTCAGTACTTC
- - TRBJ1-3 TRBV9 CASSGAGSGNTIYF TGTGCCAGCAGCGGTGCTGGGTCTGGAAACACCATATATTTT
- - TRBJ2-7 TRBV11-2 CASSIYLAGFDLGRNF TGTGCCAGCAGCATATACTTAGCTGGTTTTGACCTTGGACGGAACTTC
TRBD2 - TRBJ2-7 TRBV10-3 CAIGTSGSGEQYF TGTGCCATCGGGACTAGCGGGAGCGGTGAGCAGTACTTC
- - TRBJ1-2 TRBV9 CASSVVSGLGYTF TGTGCCAGCAGCGTAGTGTCAGGGCTTGGCTACACCTTC
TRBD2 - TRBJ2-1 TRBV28 CASSGPGLAGREQFF TGTGCCAGCAGTGGGCCGGGACTAGCGGGACGCGAGCAGTTCTTC
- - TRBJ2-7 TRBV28 CASRRLPNYEQYF TGTGCCAGCAGGCGCCTCCCCAACTACGAGCAGTACTTC
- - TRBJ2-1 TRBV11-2 CASSSRSYNEQFF TGTGCCAGCAGCTCGCGCAGCTACAATGAGCAGTTCTTC
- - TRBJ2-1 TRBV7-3 CASSLLPETYNEQFF TGTGCCAGCAGCCTACTACCAGAGACGTACAATGAGCAGTTCTTC
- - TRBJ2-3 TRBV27 CASSRGADTQYF TGTGCCAGCAGCCGCGGAGCAGATACGCAGTATTTT
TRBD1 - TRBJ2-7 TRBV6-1 CASSVGTEIYEQYF TGTGCCAGCAGTGTGGGGACAGAAATCTACGAGCAGTACTTC
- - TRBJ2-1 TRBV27 CASSFSQNNEQFF TGTGCCAGCAGTTTTAGCCAGAACAATGAGCAGTTCTTC
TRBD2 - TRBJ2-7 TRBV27 CASSRGGVYEQYF TGTGCCAGCAGCCGCGGGGGAGTATACGAGCAGTACTTC
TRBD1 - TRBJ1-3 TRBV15 CATSRDRSFSGNTIYF TGTGCCACCAGCAGGGACAGGTCCTTCTCTGGAAACACCATATATTTT
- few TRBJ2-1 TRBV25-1 CASAPGTRYNEQFF TGTGCCAGCGCCCCCGGGACAAGATACAATGAGCAGTTCTTC
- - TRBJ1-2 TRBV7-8 CASSLPSNYGYTF TGTGCCAGCAGCCTACCGTCTAACTATGGCTACACCTTC
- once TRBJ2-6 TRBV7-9 CASSPPGVHAGANVLTF TGTGCCAGCAGCCCCCCCGGGGTTCATGCTGGGGCCAACGTCCTGACTTTC
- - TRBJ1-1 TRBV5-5 CASSLERGDTEAFF TGTGCCAGCAGCCTCGAAAGAGGAGACACTGAAGCTTTCTTT
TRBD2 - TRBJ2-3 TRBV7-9 CASSFLAGPSPNHTQYF TGTGCCAGCAGTTTCTTAGCGGGACCGAGTCCTAACCATACGCAGTATTTT